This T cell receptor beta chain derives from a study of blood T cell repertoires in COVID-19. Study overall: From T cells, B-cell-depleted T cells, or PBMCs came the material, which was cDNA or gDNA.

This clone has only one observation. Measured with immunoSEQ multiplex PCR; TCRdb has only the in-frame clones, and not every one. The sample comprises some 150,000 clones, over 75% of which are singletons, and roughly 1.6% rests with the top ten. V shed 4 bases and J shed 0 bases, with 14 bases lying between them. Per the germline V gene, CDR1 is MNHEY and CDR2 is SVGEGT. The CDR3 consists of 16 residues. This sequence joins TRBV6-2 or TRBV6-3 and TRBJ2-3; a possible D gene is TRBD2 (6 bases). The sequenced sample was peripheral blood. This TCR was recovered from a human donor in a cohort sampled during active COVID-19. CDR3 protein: CASSSLKAGSTDTQYF. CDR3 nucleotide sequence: TGTGCCAGCAGTTCTCTCAAAGCGGGTAGCACAGATACGCAGTATTTT.